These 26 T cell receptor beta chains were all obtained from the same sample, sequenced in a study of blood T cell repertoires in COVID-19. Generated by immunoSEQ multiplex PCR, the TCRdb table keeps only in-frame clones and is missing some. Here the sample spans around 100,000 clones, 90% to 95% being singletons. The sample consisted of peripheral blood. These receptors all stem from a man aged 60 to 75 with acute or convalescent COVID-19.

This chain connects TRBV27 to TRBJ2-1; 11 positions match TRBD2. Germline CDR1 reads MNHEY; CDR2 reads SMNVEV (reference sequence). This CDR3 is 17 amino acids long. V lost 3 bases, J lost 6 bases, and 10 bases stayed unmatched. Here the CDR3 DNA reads TGTGCCAGCAGTTTCCTTGTAGCGGGAGGGCCCTCCAATGAGCAGTTCTTC. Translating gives CASSFLVAGGPSNEQFF.

The CDR3 DNA reads TGTGCCAGCAGCTGGGCCTCTTCAGGGGATGGCTACACCTTC. Translating it yields CASSWASSGDGYTF. The chain couples TRBV7-2 to TRBJ1-2; weak D call: TRBD1 (6 bases). Germline V gene sequence: CDR1 SGHTA, CDR2 FQGNSA. The CDR3 totals 14 residues. Trimming took 4 bases from V and 6 from J, leaving 15 bases between them.

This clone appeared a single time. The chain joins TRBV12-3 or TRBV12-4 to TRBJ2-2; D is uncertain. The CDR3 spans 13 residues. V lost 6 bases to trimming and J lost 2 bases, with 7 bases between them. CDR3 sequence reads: CASRGQNTGELFF. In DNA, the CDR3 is TGTGCCAGCAGGGGCCAAAACACCGGGGAGCTGTTTTTT.

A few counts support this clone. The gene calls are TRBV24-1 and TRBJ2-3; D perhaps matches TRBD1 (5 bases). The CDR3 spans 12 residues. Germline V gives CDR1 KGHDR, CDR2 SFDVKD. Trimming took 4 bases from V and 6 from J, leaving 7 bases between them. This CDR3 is CATSDRVDTQYF. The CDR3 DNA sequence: TGTGCCACCAGTGACAGGGTGGATACGCAGTATTTT.

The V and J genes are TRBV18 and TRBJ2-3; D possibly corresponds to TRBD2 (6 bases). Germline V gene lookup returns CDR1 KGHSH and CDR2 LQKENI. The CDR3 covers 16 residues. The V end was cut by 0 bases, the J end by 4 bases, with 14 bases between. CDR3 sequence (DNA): TGTGCCAGCTCACCACCGGAGGGGATTTACTCAGATACGCAGTATTTT. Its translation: CASSPPEGIYSDTQYF. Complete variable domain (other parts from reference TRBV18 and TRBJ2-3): NAGVMQNPRHLVRRRGQEARLRCSPMKGHSHVYWYRQLPEEGLKFMVYLQKENIIDESGMPKERFSAEFPKEGPSILRIQQVVRGDSAAYFCASSPPEGIYSDTQYFGPGTRLTVL.

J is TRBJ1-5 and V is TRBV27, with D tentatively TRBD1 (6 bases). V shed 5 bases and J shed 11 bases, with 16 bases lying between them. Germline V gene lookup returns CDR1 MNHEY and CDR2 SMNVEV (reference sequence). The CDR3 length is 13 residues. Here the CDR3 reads CASSDNHRDSQHF. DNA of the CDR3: TGTGCCAGCAGTGATAACCACAGGGATTCCCAGCATTTT.

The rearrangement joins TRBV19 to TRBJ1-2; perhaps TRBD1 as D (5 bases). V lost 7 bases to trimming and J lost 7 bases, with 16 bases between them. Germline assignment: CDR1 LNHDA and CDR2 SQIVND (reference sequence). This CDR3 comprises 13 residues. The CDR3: CASISGGSRGYTF. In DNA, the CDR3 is TGTGCCAGTATCTCTGGGGGGTCCCGTGGCTACACCTTC.

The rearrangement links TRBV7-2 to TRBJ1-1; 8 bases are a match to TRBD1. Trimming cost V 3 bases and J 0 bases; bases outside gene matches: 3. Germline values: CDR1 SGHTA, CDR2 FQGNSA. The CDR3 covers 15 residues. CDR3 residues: CASSFPDRVNTEAFF. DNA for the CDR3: TGTGCCAGCAGCTTTCCGGACAGGGTGAACACTGAAGCTTTCTTT.

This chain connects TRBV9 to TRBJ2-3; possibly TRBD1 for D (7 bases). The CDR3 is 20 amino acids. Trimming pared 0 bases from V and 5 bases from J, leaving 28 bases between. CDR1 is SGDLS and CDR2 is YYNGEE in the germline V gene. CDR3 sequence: CASSVEGFGRIDRVRDTQYF. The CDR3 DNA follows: TGTGCCAGCAGCGTAGAGGGTTTCGGGAGAATCGACAGGGTAAGAGATACGCAGTATTTT.

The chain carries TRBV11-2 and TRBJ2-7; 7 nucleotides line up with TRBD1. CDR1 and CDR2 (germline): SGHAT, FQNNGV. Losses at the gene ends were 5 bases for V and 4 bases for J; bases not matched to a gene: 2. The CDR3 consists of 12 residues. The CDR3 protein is CASSRDRYEQYV. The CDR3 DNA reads TGTGCCAGCAGCCGGGACAGATACGAGCAGTACGTC.

The CDR3: CAISDRDNREKLFF. Here the CDR3 DNA reads TGTGCCATCAGTGACAGGGACAATCGAGAAAAACTGTTTTTT. This chain connects TRBV10-3 to TRBJ1-4; a weak D match, TRBD1 (6 bases). Per the germline V gene, CDR1 is ENHRY and CDR2 is SYGVKD. This CDR3 comprises 14 residues. Trimming took off 3 bases at V and 8 bases at J, with 13 bases between the two ends.

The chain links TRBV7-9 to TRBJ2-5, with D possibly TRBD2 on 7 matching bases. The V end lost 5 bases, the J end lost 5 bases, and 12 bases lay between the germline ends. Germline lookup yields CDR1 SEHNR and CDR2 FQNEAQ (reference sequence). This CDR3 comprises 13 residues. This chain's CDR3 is CASSTPGGETQYF. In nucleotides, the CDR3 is TGTGCCAGCAGCACCCCGGGGGGCGAGACCCAGTACTTC.

CDR3 in DNA: TGTGCCAGCAGCTTAGAGAGTTTGGCCGGGCGTACAGGGAAAGCCTACGAGCAGTACGTC. Its protein product is CASSLESLAGRTGKAYEQYV. The chain has TRBV7-8 and TRBJ2-7; D is possibly TRBD1 (6 bases). This CDR3 spans 20 amino acids. Germline CDR1 and CDR2: SGHVS and FQNEAQ. V lost 1 base to trimming and J lost 2 bases, with 27 bases between them.

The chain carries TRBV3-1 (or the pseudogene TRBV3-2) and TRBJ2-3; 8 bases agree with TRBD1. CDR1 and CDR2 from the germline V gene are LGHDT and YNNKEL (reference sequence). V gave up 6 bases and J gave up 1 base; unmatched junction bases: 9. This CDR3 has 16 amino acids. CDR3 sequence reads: CASSPISTGGTDTQYF. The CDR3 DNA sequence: TGTGCCAGCAGTCCAATTTCGACAGGGGGCACAGATACGCAGTATTTT.

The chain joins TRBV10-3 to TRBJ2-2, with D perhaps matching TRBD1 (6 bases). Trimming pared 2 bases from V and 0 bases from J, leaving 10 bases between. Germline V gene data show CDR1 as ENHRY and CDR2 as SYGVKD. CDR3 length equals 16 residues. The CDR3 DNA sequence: TGTGCCATCAGTGAGGGACAGTTCGCGAACACCGGGGAGCTGTTTTTT. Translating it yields CAISEGQFANTGELFF.

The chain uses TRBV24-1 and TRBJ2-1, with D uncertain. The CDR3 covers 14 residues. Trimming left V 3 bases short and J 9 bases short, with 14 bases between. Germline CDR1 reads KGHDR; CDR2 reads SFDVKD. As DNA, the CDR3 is TGTGCCACCAGTGATCCGCGTGCAGGCAGTGAGCAGTTCTTC. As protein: CATSDPRAGSEQFF.

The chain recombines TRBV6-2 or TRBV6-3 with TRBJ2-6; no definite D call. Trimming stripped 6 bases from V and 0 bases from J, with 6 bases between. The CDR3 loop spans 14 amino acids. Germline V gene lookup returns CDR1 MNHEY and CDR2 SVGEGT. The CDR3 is CASSQLSGANVLTF. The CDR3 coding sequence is TGTGCCAGCAGCCAACTCTCTGGGGCCAACGTCCTGACTTTC.

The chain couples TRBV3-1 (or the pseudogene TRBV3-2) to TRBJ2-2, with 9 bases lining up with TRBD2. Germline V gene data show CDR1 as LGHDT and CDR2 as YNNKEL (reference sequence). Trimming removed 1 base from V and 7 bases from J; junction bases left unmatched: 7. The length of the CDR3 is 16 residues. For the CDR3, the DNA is TGTGCCAGCAGCCAAGGTAGAGCGGGAGGTGGCGGGGAGCTGTTTTTT. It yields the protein CASSQGRAGGGGELFF.

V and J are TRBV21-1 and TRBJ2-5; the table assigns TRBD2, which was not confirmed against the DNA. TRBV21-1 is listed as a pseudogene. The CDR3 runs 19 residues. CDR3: CASSKRRTSGRGSQETQYF. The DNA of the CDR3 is TGTGCCAGCAGCAAACGCAGGACTAGCGGGAGAGGTTCCCAAGAGACCCAGTACTTC.

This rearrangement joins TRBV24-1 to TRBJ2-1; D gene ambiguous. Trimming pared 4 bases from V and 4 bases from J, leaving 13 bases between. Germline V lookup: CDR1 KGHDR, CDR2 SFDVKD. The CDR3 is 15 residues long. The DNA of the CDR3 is TGTGCCACCAGTGAAGAGGCGCCAGATTACAATGAGCAGTTCTTC. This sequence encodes CATSEEAPDYNEQFF.

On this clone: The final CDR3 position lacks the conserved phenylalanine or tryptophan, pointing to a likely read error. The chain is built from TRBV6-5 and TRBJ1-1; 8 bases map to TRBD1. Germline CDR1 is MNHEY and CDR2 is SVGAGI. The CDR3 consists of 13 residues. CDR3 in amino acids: CAAGGPKNTEAFL. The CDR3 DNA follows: TGTGCTGCAGGGGGCCCCAAGAACACTGAAGCTTTCCTT.

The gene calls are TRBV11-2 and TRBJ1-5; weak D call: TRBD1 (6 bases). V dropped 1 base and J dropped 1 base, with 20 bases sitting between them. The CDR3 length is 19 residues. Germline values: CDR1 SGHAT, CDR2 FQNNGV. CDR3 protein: CASSLGGDGLGGSNQPQHF. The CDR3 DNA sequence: TGTGCCAGCAGCTTAGGTGGGGATGGGTTAGGGGGAAGCAATCAGCCCCAGCATTTT.

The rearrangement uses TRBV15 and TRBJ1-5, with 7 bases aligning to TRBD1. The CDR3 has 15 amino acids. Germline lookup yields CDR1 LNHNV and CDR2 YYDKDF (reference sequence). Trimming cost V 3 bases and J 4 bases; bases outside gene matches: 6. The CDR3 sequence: CATSREQGNNQPQHF. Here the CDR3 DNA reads TGTGCCACCAGCAGGGAACAGGGGAATAATCAGCCCCAGCATTTT.

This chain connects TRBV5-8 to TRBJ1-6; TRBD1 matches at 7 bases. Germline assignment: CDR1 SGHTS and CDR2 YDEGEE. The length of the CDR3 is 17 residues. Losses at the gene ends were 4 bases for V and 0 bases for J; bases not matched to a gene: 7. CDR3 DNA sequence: TGTGCCAGCAGCCAGACAGGGTTGAGCTCCTATAATTCACCCCTCCACTTT. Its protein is CASSQTGLSSYNSPLHF.

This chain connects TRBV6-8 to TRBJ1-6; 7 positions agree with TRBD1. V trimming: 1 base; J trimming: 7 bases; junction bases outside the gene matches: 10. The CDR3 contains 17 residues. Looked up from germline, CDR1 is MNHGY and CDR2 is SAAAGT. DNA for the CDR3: TGTGCCAGCAGTTACTTCAAGACAGGGACGGGGAATTCACCCCTCCACTTT. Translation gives CASSYFKTGTGNSPLHF.

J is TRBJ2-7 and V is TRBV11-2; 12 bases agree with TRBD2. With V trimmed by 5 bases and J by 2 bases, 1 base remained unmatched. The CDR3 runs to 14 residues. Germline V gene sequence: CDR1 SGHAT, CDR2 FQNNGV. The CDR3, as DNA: TGTGCCAGCAGCCTAGCGGGAGGGGCCTACGAGCAGTACTTC. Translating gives CASSLAGGAYEQYF.